A selection of T cell receptor beta chains follows, all from one sample in a study. TCRdb analysed the RT-PCR reads with MiXCR anew, one entry per CDR3 protein. The data contain approximately 720,000 distinct CDR3 sequences, 13% to 15% of them singletons. Specimen: memory CD4+ T cells from blood. These receptors came from a female donor in good health, serving as a healthy control. CDR3s include the opening cysteine and the closing phenylalanine or tryptophan. The D gene is left open where the match is weak. Expanded clones get a size class; other rows say once, few or many, or leave the size out.

D | J | V | size | DNA | CDR3
TRBD2 | TRBJ2-1 | TRBV30 | many | TGTGCCTGGAGTCACATAATAGCGGGACCCTACAATGAGCAGTTCTTC | CAWSHIIAGPYNEQFF
TRBD1 | TRBJ1-4 | TRBV7-2 | . | TGTGCCAGCAGCCAGACAGGGGGAGCTGAAAAACTGTTTTTT | CASSQTGGAEKLFF
TRBD2 | TRBJ2-7 | TRBV11-1 | . | TGTGCCAGCAGCCCTGCAGGACTAGCGGGAGACTACGAGCAGTACTTC | CASSPAGLAGDYEQYF
TRBD2 | TRBJ2-7 | TRBV7-2 | many | TGTGCCAGCAGCCGGACTAGCGGAGCGACCTACGAGCAGTACTTC | CASSRTSGATYEQYF
. | TRBJ2-1 | TRBV18 | . | TGTGCCAGCTCACCACCGATGGGGGAACTGAATGAGCAGTTCTTC | CASSPPMGELNEQFF
. | TRBJ2-7 | TRBV7-9 | . | TGTGCCAGCAGCGGAGCTAAGGGAGTCTACGAGCAGTACTTC | CASSGAKGVYEQYF
. | TRBJ2-4 | TRBV4-1 | few | TGCGCCAGCAGCCAAAATCCCTTGGCATGGGGGACCAAAAACATTCAGTACTTC | CASSQNPLAWGTKNIQYF
TRBD1 | TRBJ2-7 | TRBV20-1 | few | TGCAGTGCTGAGTTTACAGGGGGCAACGAGCAGTACTTC | CSAEFTGGNEQYF
TRBD1 | TRBJ2-7 | TRBV5-5 | many | TGTGCCAGCAGCTTTCGGACAGGATCCCTCGAGCAGTACTTC | CASSFRTGSLEQYF
TRBD1 | TRBJ2-3 | TRBV6-6 | few | TGTGCCAGCAATGAACAGGGGACCACAGATACGCAGTATTTT | CASNEQGTTDTQYF
. | TRBJ2-4 | TRBV7-2 | few | TGTGCCAGCAGCTTAGTGATTGATAACATTCAGTACTTC | CASSLVIDNIQYF
. | TRBJ2-1 | TRBV7-6 | many | TGTGCCAGCAGCTTCGCAGACACGGCGCAGTTCTTC | CASSFADTAQFF
TRBD1 | TRBJ1-1 | TRBV20-1 | . | TGCAGTGCGGCCAGCGCAGGGGGCGCGACTGAAGCTTTCTTT | CSAASAGGATEAFF
. | TRBJ2-1 | TRBV24-1 | many | TGTGCCACCAGTGATCCCAAGGACAGATTCTCCTACAATGAGCAGTTCTTC | CATSDPKDRFSYNEQFF
. | TRBJ2-1 | TRBV9 | . | TGTGCCAGCAGCGTAGACTCCAACTCCTACAATGAGCAGTTCTTC | CASSVDSNSYNEQFF
. | TRBJ2-7 | TRBV28 | . | TGTGCCAGCTCCCCCCCGCACTCCTACGAGCAGTACTTC | CASSPPHSYEQYF
TRBD2 | TRBJ2-7 | TRBV7-6 | many | TGTGCCAGCAGCTTAGGCCCGGGAGGGTCCAACGAGCAGTACTTC | CASSLGPGGSNEQYF
TRBD1 | TRBJ1-1 | TRBV5-6 | few | TGTGCCAGCAGCCGGGGCAGGGGGACTGAAGCTTTCTTT | CASSRGRGTEAFF
. | TRBJ1-3 | TRBV18 | . | TGTGCCAGCTCACCACCGGGGGCAACCTACTCTGGAAACACCATATATTTT | CASSPPGATYSGNTIYF
. | TRBJ1-3 | TRBV4-3 | . | TGCGCCAGCAGCCTGGACAGAAGCTCTGGAAACACCATATATTTT | CASSLDRSSGNTIYF
. | TRBJ1-2 | TRBV18 | few | TGTGCCAGCTCACCGGAGGGCAGCTTGCATGGCTACACCTTC | CASSPEGSLHGYTF
TRBD2 | TRBJ2-1 | TRBV20-1 | many | TGCAGTGCTAGAGATCCGCGGGGGTCGGGTAATGAGCAGTTCTTC | CSARDPRGSGNEQFF
TRBD1 | TRBJ1-1 | TRBV18 | . | TGTGCCAGCTCACCACCGGGACAGGGGGTTCAGAACACTGAAGCTTTCTTT | CASSPPGQGVQNTEAFF
. | TRBJ2-3 | TRBV9 | . | TGTGCCAGCAGCGTCTCCCCCCTGGCAGATACGCAGTATTTT | CASSVSPLADTQYF
TRBD1 | TRBJ2-7 | TRBV28 | . | TGTGCCACCCGCGACAGGGGGCGCGAGCAGTACTTC | CATRDRGREQYF
. | TRBJ2-2 | TRBV10-3 | many | TGTGCCATCAGTCCCTCACTGGGGCTCGCGAACACCGGGGAGCTGTTTTTT | CAISPSLGLANTGELFF
. | TRBJ1-2 | TRBV6-5 | many | TGTGCCAGCAGTTCAAGACAGGACTCAGGTGGCTACACCTTC | CASSSRQDSGGYTF
. | TRBJ1-6 | TRBV9 | few | TGTGCCAGCAGCGTAGGGATGGCGAAAGAACCCCTCCACTTT | CASSVGMAKEPLHF
. | TRBJ2-7 | TRBV18 | few | TGTGCCAGCTCACCGGACAGTAGAGAGCAGTACTTC | CASSPDSREQYF
TRBD1 | TRBJ1-1 | TRBV6-5 | many | TGTGCCAGCAGTTCGACAGGGACTGAAGCTTTCTTT | CASSSTGTEAFF
TRBD1 | TRBJ2-5 | TRBV15 | . | TGTGCCACCAGCAGCAAGAGGACAGGGGTTACAGAGACCCAGTACTTC | CATSSKRTGVTETQYF
. | TRBJ2-5 | TRBV19 | . | TGTGCCAGTAGCGTACGTCGATCAGAGACCCAGTACTTC | CASSVRRSETQYF
TRBD2 | TRBJ2-7 | TRBV20-1 | few | TGCAGTGCCACCACTACCACTATACTAGCGGGAGCAAGTTACGAGCAGTACTTC | CSATTTTILAGASYEQYF
. | TRBJ1-1 | TRBV30 | . | TGTGCCTGGACGTCGGAACCGAACACTGAAGCTTTCTTT | CAWTSEPNTEAFF
. | TRBJ2-3 | TRBV5-1 | few | TGTGCCAGCAGCTTAGGGCCGGGAGGCACAGATACGCAGTATTTT | CASSLGPGGTDTQYF
. | TRBJ2-1 | TRBV27 | many | TGTGCCAGCAGTTACGAACCCAACTCCTACAATGAGCAGTTCTTC | CASSYEPNSYNEQFF
. | TRBJ2-6 | TRBV9 | . | TGTGCCAGCAGCGTAGGAGGGAATCCTGCCTCTGGGGCCAACGTCCTGACTTTC | CASSVGGNPASGANVLTF
. | TRBJ1-6 | TRBV27 | once | TGTGCCAGCACCTATGCTCAGTGTCTGAATTCACCCCTCCACTTT | CASTYAQCLNSPLHF
TRBD2 | TRBJ2-4 | TRBV6-6 | few | TGTGCCAGCAGTTTTTTAGCGGGATCCGAAAACATTCAGTACTTC | CASSFLAGSENIQYF
. | TRBJ1-1 | TRBV24-1 | . | TGTGCCACCAGTCCCAGGTTAGGCACTGAAGCTTTCTTT | CATSPRLGTEAFF
. | TRBJ1-2 | TRBV12-3/TRBV12-4 | few | TGTGCCAGCAGATTGGGCGGGGGCTTGTATGGCTACACCTTC | CASRLGGGLYGYTF
. | TRBJ2-5 | TRBV12-3/TRBV12-4 | many | TGTGCCAGCAGCCGCGGGACCCAAGAGACCCAGTACTTC | CASSRGTQETQYF
. | TRBJ2-7 | TRBV7-9 | few | TGTGCCAGCAACGTGGACTCGGGTGGCGAGCAGTACTTC | CASNVDSGGEQYF
. | TRBJ1-2 | TRBV6-5 | . | TGTGCCAGCAGCCCCTCACAAGGGGTCGGTGGCTACACCTTC | CASSPSQGVGGYTF
. | TRBJ1-6 | TRBV5-1 | . | TGCGCCAGCAGCTTACCCAGTGACAATTCACCCCTCCACTTT | CASSLPSDNSPLHF
TRBD1 | TRBJ1-2 | TRBV28 | many | TGTGCCAGCAGTGTAGGGACAGGGGGCTATGGCTACACCTTC | CASSVGTGGYGYTF
. | TRBJ1-3 | TRBV9 | few | TGTGCCAGCAGCGCCTCGATGACCTCTGGAAACACCATATATTTT | CASSASMTSGNTIYF
TRBD2 | TRBJ2-1 | TRBV4-2 | many | TGTGCCAGCAGCCAAGTCAGCGGGAGCAATGAGCAGTTCTTC | CASSQVSGSNEQFF
TRBD2 | TRBJ2-1 | TRBV7-2 | many | TGTGCCAGCAGCGAGACTAGCAACAATGAGCAGTTCTTC | CASSETSNNEQFF
. | TRBJ2-7 | TRBV6-2/TRBV6-3 | few | TGTGCCAGCAGTTACTCGGGACCCCAGTACTTC | CASSYSGPQYF
. | TRBJ1-2 | TRBV20-1 | few | TGCAGTGCAATCGCGGGCGGGGGCTGGGGCTACACCTTC | CSAIAGGGWGYTF
. | TRBJ1-3 | TRBV28 | . | TGTGCCAGCAGTTTATCCCCTTCGTTGGGAAACACCATATATTTT | CASSLSPSLGNTIYF
. | TRBJ1-1 | TRBV7-3 | few | TGTGCCAGCAGCTTAAAAGTTAGCCGCGTGAACACTGAAGCTTTCTTT | CASSLKVSRVNTEAFF
TRBD2 | TRBJ2-1 | TRBV7-6 | few | TGTGCCAGCAGCCCGCCTGGGACTAGCGGGAGGCGGGGTGAGCAGTTCTTC | CASSPPGTSGRRGEQFF